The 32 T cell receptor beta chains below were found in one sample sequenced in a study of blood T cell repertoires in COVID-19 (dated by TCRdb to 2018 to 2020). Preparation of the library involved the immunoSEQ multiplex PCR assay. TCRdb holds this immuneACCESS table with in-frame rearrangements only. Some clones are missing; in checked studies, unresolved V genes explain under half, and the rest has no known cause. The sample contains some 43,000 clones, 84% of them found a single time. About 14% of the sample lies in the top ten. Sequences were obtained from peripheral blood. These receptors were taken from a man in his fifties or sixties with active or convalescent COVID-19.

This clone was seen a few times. The CDR3 sequence is CASSQGPGGNSPLHF. CDR3 nucleotide sequence: TGTGCCAGCAGCCAAGGACCGGGGGGGAATTCACCCCTCCACTTT. The chain joins TRBV4-2 to TRBJ1-6; TRBD1 is a possible D gene (5 bases). The V gene's germline CDR1 is LGHNA and CDR2 YNFKEQ. Between the trimmed V and J ends, which lost 1 base and 7 bases, there was a span of 11 bases. The CDR3 has 15 residues.

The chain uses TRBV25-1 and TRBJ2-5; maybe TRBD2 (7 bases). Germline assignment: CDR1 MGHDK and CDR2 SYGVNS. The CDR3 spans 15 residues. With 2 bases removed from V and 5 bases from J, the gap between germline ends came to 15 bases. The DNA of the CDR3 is TGTGCCAGCAGTGAAGCGTGGGGGGGCGGGGAGACCCAGTACTTC. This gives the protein CASSEAWGGGETQYF. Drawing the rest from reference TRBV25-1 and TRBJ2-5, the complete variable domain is EADIYQTPRYLVIGTGKKITLECSQTMGHDKMYWYQQDPGMELHLIHYSYGVNSTEKGDLSSESTVSRIRTEHFPLTLESARPSHTSQYLCASSEAWGGGETQYFGPGTRLLVL.

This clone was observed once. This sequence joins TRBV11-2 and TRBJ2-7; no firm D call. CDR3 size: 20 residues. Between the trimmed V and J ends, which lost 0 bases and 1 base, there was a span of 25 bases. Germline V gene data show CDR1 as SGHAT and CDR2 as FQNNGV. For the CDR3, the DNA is TGTGCCAGCAGCTTAGAGTCTATCTTGGCTGGGCCTACGCGTTCCTACGAGCAGTACTTC. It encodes CASSLESILAGPTRSYEQYF.

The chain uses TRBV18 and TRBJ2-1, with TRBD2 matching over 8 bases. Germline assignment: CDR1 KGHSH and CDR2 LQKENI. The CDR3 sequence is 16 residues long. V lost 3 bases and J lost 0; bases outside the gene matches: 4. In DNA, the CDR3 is TGTGCCAGCTCACCCTTAAGCGGGGGCTCCTACAATGAGCAGTTCTTC. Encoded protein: CASSPLSGGSYNEQFF.

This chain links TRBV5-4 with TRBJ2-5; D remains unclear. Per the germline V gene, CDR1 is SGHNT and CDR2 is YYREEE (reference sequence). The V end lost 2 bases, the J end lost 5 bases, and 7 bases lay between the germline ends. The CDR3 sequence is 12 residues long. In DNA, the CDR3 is TGTGCCAGCAGCTTATTCGGGGAGACCCAGTACTTC. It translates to CASSLFGETQYF.

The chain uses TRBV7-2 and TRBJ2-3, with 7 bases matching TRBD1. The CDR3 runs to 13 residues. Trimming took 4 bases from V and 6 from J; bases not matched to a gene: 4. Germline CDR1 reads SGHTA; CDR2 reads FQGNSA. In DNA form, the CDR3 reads TGTGCCAGCAGCTCCCTACAGGGGGATACGCAGTATTTT. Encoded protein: CASSSLQGDTQYF.

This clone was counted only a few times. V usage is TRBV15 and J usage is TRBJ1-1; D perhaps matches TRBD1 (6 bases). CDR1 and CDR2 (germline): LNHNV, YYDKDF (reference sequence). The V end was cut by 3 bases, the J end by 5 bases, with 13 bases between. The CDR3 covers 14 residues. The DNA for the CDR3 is TGTGCCACCAGCAGTAACAGGGTGGGGACTGAAGCTTTCTTT. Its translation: CATSSNRVGTEAFF.

CDR3 nucleotide sequence: TGTGCCAGCAGGCCCGGCGGCCAAGAGACCCAGTACTTC. It translates to CASRPGGQETQYF. The rearrangement links TRBV5-5 to TRBJ2-5, with D uncertain. This CDR3 spans 13 amino acids. The germline V and J ends were trimmed by 5 bases and 1 base, with 9 bases remaining between them. Germline CDR1 SGHKS, CDR2 YYEKEE (reference sequence).

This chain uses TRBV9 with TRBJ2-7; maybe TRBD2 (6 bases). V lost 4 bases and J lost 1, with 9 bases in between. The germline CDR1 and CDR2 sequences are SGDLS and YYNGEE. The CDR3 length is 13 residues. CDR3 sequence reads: CASSPGGSYEQYF. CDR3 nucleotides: TGTGCCAGCAGCCCCGGGGGTTCCTACGAGCAGTACTTC.

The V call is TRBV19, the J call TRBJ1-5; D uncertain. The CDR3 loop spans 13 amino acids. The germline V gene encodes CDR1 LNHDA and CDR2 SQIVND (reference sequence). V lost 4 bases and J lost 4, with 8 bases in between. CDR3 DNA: TGTGCCAGTAGTACCCACACGAATCAGCCCCAGCATTTT. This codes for CASSTHTNQPQHF. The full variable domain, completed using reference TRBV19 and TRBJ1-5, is DGGITQSPKYLFRKEGQNVTLSCEQNLNHDAMYWYRQDPGQGLRLIYYSQIVNDFQKGDIAEGYSVSREKKESFPLTVTSAQKNPTAFYLCASSTHTNQPQHFGDGTRLSIL.

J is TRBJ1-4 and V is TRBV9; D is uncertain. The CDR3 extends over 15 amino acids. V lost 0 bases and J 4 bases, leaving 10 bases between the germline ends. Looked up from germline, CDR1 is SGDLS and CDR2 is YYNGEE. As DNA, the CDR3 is TGTGCCAGCAGCGTAGGGGTACAGCTTAATGAAAAACTGTTTTTT. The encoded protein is CASSVGVQLNEKLFF.

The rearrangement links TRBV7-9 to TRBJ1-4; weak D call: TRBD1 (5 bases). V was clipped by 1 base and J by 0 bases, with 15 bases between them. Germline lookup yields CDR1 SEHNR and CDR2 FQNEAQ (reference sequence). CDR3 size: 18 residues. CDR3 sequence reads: CASSLGFSGVATNEKLFF. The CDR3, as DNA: TGTGCCAGCAGCTTAGGCTTTTCGGGGGTTGCAACTAATGAAAAACTGTTTTTT.

The CDR3 coding sequence is TGTGCCAGCAGCTGGACAGAGAACACTGAAGCTTTCTTT. This gives the protein CASSWTENTEAFF. The genes are TRBV5-5 and TRBJ1-1; a weak D match, TRBD1 (6 bases). The V end was cut by 3 bases, the J end by 1 base, with 7 bases between. From germline, CDR1 is SGHKS and CDR2 YYEKEE (reference sequence). The CDR3 sequence is 13 residues long.

Here the CDR3 reads CASSRQRRGGSGSVLTGELFF. The CDR3 bases are TGTGCCAGCAGCCGTCAAAGAAGAGGGGGTTCAGGGTCGGTACTCACCGGGGAGCTGTTTTTT. The chain is built from TRBV21-1 and TRBJ2-2; TRBD1, as called in the table, went unchecked against the DNA. TRBV21-1 is a pseudogene locus. The CDR3 sequence is 21 residues long.

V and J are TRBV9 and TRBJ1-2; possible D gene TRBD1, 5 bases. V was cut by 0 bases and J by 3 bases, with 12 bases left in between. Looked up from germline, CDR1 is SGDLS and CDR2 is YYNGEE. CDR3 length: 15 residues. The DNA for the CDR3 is TGTGCCAGCAGCGTAGGGCAGGGTGGGGACTATGGCTACACCTTC. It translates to CASSVGQGGDYGYTF.

The CDR3 sequence is CASSFPGMIGYGYTF. In DNA, the CDR3 is TGTGCCAGCAGCTTTCCGGGTATGATCGGCTATGGCTACACCTTC. The chain recombines TRBV5-4 with TRBJ1-2; D unresolved. Germline V gene sequence: CDR1 SGHNT, CDR2 YYREEE (reference sequence). The CDR3 loop spans 15 amino acids. V was pared by 2 bases and J by 4 bases, with 15 bases between.

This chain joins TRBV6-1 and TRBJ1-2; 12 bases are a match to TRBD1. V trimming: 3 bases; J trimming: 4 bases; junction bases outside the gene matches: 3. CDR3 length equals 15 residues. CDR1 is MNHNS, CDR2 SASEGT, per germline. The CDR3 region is CASSEGTGGVYGYTF. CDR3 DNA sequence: TGTGCCAGCAGTGAGGGGACAGGGGGCGTCTATGGCTACACCTTC.

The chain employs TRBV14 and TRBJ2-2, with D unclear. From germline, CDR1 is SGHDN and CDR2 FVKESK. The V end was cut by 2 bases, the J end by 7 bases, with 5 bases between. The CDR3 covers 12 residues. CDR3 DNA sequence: TGTGCCAGCAGCCAACATAGCGGGGAGCTGTTTTTT. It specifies CASSQHSGELFF.

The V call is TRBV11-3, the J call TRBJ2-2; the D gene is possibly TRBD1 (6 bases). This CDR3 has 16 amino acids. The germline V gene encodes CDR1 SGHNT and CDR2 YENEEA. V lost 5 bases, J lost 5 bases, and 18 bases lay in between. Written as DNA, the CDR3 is TGTGCCAGCAGCCAGGGAACAGGGTTATGGACCGGGGAGCTGTTTTTT. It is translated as CASSQGTGLWTGELFF. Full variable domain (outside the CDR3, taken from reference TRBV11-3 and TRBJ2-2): EAGVVQSPRYKIIEKKQPVAFWCNPISGHNTLYWYLQNLGQGPELLIRYENEEAVDDSQLPKDRFSAERLKGVDSTLKIQPAELGDSAVYLCASSQGTGLWTGELFFGEGSRLTVL.

The CDR3: CASSPTGGRMTDTQYF. In nucleotides, the CDR3 is TGCGCCAGCAGTCCAACGGGGGGCCGAATGACAGATACGCAGTATTTT. V gene TRBV4-1 combines with J gene TRBJ2-3, with a tentative D call TRBD2 (7 bases). Per germline, CDR1 MGHRA and CDR2 YSYEKL. The CDR3 runs 16 residues. The germline V and J ends were trimmed by 6 bases and 3 bases, with 19 bases remaining between them.

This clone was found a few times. This chain's CDR3 is CASSPRVATNEKLFF. In DNA form, the CDR3 reads TGTGCCAGCAGCCCGAGGGTTGCTACTAATGAAAAACTGTTTTTT. V is TRBV7-8 and J is TRBJ1-4, with D unclear. The length of the CDR3 is 15 residues. From germline, CDR1 is SGHVS and CDR2 FQNEAQ. V lost 5 bases to trimming and J lost 2 bases, with 12 bases between them.

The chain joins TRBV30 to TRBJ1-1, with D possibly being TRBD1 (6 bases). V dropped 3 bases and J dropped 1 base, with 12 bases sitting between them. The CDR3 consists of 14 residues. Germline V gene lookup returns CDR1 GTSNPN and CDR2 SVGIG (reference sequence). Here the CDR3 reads CAWSHRATNTEAFF. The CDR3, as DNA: TGTGCCTGGAGCCACAGGGCCACGAACACTGAAGCTTTCTTT.

CDR3 bases: TGTGCCAGCAGTCCTTTCGACAGGGGGGGAGCTGAAGCTTTCTTT. This encodes CASSPFDRGGAEAFF. The chain links TRBV6-5 to TRBJ1-1, with TRBD1 matching over 9 bases. The junction had 10 bases not matched to a gene; V was cut back by 5 bases and J by 6 bases. The germline V gene has CDR1 MNHEY and CDR2 SVGAGI. The CDR3 is made up of 15 amino acids.

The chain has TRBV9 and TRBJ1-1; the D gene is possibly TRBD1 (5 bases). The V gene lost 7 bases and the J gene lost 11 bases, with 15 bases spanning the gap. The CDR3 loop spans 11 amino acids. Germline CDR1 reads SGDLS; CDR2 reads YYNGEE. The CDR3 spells CASGGAQTAFF. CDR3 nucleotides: TGTGCCAGCGGCGGGGCCCAAACGGCTTTCTTT.

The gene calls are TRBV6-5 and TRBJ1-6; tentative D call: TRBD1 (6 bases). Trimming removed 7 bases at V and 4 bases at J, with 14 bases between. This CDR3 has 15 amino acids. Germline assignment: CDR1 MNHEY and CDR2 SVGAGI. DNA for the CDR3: TGTGCCAGCACGGCAGGGGTTGGGTATAATTCACCCCTCCACTTT. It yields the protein CASTAGVGYNSPLHF.

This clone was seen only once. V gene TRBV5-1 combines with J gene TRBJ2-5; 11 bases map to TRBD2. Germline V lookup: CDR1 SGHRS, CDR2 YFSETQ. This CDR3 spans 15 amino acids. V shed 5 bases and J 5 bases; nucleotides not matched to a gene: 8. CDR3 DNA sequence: TGCGCCAGCAGACTAGCGGGGGAATTTGTTGAGACCCAGTACTTC. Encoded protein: CASRLAGEFVETQYF.

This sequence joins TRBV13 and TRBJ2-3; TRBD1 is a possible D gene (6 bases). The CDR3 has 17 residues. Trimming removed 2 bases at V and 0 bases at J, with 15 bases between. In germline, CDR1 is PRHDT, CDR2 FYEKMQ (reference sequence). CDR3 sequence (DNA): TGTGCCAGCAGCTTAACTGGACAGCCAACTAGCACAGATACGCAGTATTTT. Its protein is CASSLTGQPTSTDTQYF.

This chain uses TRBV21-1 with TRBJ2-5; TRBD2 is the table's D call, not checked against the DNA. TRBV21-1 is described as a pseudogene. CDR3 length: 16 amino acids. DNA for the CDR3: TGTGCCAGCAGCAAATCCAGGGAGGCCTCGCAAGAGACCCAGTACTTC. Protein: CASSKSREASQETQYF.

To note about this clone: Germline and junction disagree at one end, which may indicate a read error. CDR3 DNA: TGTGTCAGTAGCCCGGAGCCCAATTCACCCCTCCACTTT. Translating it yields CVSSPEPNSPLHF. The chain combines TRBV19 with TRBJ1-6; the D is unclear. Germline CDR1 and CDR2: LNHDA and SQIVND (reference sequence). The CDR3 sequence is 13 residues long.

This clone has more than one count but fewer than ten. CDR3 coding DNA: TGCAGTGCTAGACTTAGTGAGGAGCAGTACTTC. It is translated as CSARLSEEQYF. J is TRBJ2-7 and V is TRBV20-1; no reliable D call. CDR1 is DFQATT, CDR2 SNEGSKA, per germline (reference sequence). This CDR3 has 11 residues. V lost 2 bases, J lost 7 bases, and 9 bases lay in between.

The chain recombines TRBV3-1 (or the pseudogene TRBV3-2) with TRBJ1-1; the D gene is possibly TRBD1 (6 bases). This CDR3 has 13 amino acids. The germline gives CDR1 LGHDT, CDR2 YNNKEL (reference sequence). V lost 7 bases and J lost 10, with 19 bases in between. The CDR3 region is CASTGDGLTGAFF. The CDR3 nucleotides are TGTGCCAGCACCGGGGACGGTCTGACAGGAGCTTTCTTT.

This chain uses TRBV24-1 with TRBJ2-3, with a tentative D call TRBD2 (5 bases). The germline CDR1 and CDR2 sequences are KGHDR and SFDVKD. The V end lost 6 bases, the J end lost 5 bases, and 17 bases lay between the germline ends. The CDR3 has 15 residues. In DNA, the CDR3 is TGTGCCACCAGTAGTAGCGCCGAATCGGGAGATACGCAGTATTTT. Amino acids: CATSSSAESGDTQYF.